The 18 T cell receptor beta chains below come from one sample, sequenced in a study of identical twins. In TCRdb, the 5' RACE reads were re-called with MiXCR into one record per CDR3 protein. The repertoire holds roughly 1.6 million distinct CDR3 sequences, roughly a third seen once, with 0.25% to 0.3% in the top ten. Sequenced: cord blood. The receptors shown here come from a newborn girl in good health.

In this sample, this clonotype turned up a few times. V usage is TRBV15 and J usage is TRBJ1-2; D unresolved. In germline, CDR1 is LNHNV, CDR2 YYDKDF (reference sequence). The CDR3 spans 12 residues. Deletions cut 5 bases from V and 1 base from J, with 5 bases between. The CDR3 sequence: CATSFNNYGYTF. Here the CDR3 DNA reads TGTGCCACCAGCTTTAATAACTATGGCTACACCTTC.

As regards this clonotype: This could be a read error, since a much larger clone is one nucleotide away. The gene calls are TRBV16 and TRBJ2-7; D may be TRBD1 (5 bases). This CDR3 has 13 amino acids. Germline V gives CDR1 KGHSY, CDR2 FQNENV. The CDR3 here is CASSQSGAYEQCF. The DNA for the CDR3 is TGTGCCAGCAGCCAATCAGGGGCATACGAGCAGTGCTTC.

There are many counts of this clonotype. V gene TRBV3-1 combines with J gene TRBJ2-7; no reliable D call. This CDR3 spans 12 amino acids. The germline V and J ends were trimmed by 4 bases and 5 bases, with 9 bases remaining between them. CDR1 and CDR2 (germline): LGHDT, YNNKEL (reference sequence). CDR3 region: CASSPGLHEQYF. DNA for the CDR3: TGTGCCAGCAGCCCTGGTCTCCACGAGCAGTACTTC.

This clonotype was found a few times. V usage is TRBV5-5 and J usage is TRBJ2-7; D is perhaps TRBD1 (5 bases). CDR1 and CDR2 from the germline V gene are SGHKS and YYEKEE (reference sequence). This CDR3 spans 16 amino acids. Trimming removed 1 base from V and 0 bases from J, with 14 bases in between. CDR3 loop: CASSLSPRQSSYEQYF. The CDR3, as DNA: TGTGCCAGCAGCTTGTCTCCCCGACAGAGCTCCTACGAGCAGTACTTC. Full variable domain (rest looked up from reference TRBV5-5 and TRBJ2-7): DAGVTQSPTHLIKTRGQQVTLRCSPISGHKSVSWYQQVLGQGPQFIFQYYEKEERGRGNFPDRFSARQFPNYSSELNVNALLLGDSALYLCASSLSPRQSSYEQYFGPGTRLTVT.

This clonotype was seen a handful of times. The V and J genes are TRBV11-2 and TRBJ2-6; 7 bases are shared with TRBD1. The germline V gene has CDR1 SGHAT and CDR2 FQNNGV. After removal of 7 bases from V and 0 bases from J, the junction contained 15 bases not matched to a gene. The CDR3 runs to 19 residues. In DNA form, the CDR3 reads TGTGCCAGCACCAATCTGTATAAGGGGGCTCACTCTGGGGCCAACGTCCTGACTTTC. This sequence encodes CASTNLYKGAHSGANVLTF.

This clonotype was seen more than once but under ten times. The chain has TRBV20-1 and TRBJ2-3, with D tentatively TRBD1 (6 bases). The CDR3 consists of 16 residues. Deletions cut 2 bases from V and 8 bases from J, with 23 bases between. Germline V gives CDR1 DFQATT, CDR2 SNEGSKA (reference sequence). CDR3 protein: CSARPQQGLGDGTQYF. As DNA, the CDR3 is TGCAGTGCTAGACCCCAACAGGGTTTAGGGGATGGTACGCAGTATTTT.

Comment on this clonotype: In this CDR3 the conserved last residue, phenylalanine or tryptophan, is missing, so a read error is likely. V usage is TRBV6-1 and J usage is TRBJ2-1, with 9 nucleotides matching TRBD1. CDR1 and CDR2 from the germline V gene are MNHNS and SASEGT. The CDR3 sequence is 14 residues long. The ends lost 10 bases at V and 2 bases at J; junction bases unmatched: 6. CDR3 DNA: TGTGCCACCTCTAGGGACAGGGCCTACAATGAGCAGTTCGTC. As protein: CATSRDRAYNEQFV.

CDR3 bases: TGCAGTGCCCCACGATCGGGGGGGACCATGAGCACTGAAGCTTTCTTT. This codes for CSAPRSGGTMSTEAFF. The chain is built from TRBV20-1 and TRBJ1-1; tentative D call: TRBD1 (5 bases). From germline, CDR1 is DFQATT and CDR2 SNEGSKA (reference sequence). Trimming removed 6 bases from V and 4 bases from J, with 24 bases in between. The CDR3 totals 16 residues.

V usage is TRBV12-3 or TRBV12-4 and J usage is TRBJ2-1; the match to TRBD2 covers 7 bases. The CDR3 spans 13 residues. The V gene end was trimmed by 0 bases and the J gene end by 9 bases; junction bases not matched to a gene: 2. The DNA of the CDR3 is TGTGCCAGCAGTTTAGCGGGGAGGGGTGAGCAGTTCTTC. Amino acid sequence: CASSLAGRGEQFF.

As for this clonotype: This could be a read error, since a much larger clone is one nucleotide away. The chain combines TRBV29-1 with TRBJ2-3, with 10 positions matching TRBD2. The CDR3 extends over 16 amino acids. After removal of 0 bases from V and 4 bases from J, the junction contained 7 bases not matched to a gene. The germline V gene has CDR1 SQVTM and CDR2 ANQGSEA. The CDR3 reads CSVEERASGRSDTQYF. CDR3 nucleotide sequence: TGCAGCGTTGAAGAGCGGGCTAGCGGGAGATCAGATACGCAGTATTTT.

This chain connects TRBV2 to TRBJ2-4; D is unclear. V was trimmed by 8 bases and J by 0 bases, leaving 5 bases between them. CDR3 size: 12 residues. Germline V lookup: CDR1 SNHLY, CDR2 FYNNEI. CDR3 bases: TGTGCCAGCGATATAGCCAAAAACATTCAGTACTTC. It specifies CASDIAKNIQYF.

This chain connects TRBV20-1 to TRBJ1-2, with TRBD1 matching over 7 bases. Germline V gene lookup returns CDR1 DFQATT and CDR2 SNEGSKA (reference sequence). V shed 3 bases, J shed 3 bases, and the junction held 13 bases outside the gene matches. This CDR3 spans 16 amino acids. The DNA for the CDR3 is TGCAGTGCTAGTGGAGGTCACCTCACAGGGGACTATGGCTACACCTTC. Residues: CSASGGHLTGDYGYTF.

V and J are TRBV20-1 and TRBJ2-5; no clear D gene. Germline values: CDR1 DFQATT, CDR2 SNEGSKA (reference sequence). The CDR3 is made up of 13 amino acids. V lost 4 bases, J lost 5 bases, and 14 bases lay in between. This CDR3 is CSATLTGRETQYF. The DNA for the CDR3 is TGCAGTGCTACCCTAACGGGTCGGGAGACCCAGTACTTC.

The rearrangement links TRBV4-2 to TRBJ1-5; 7 bases map to TRBD1. The CDR3 totals 15 residues. Trimming cost V 4 bases and J 6 bases; bases outside gene matches: 9. Germline CDR1 reads LGHNA; CDR2 reads YNFKEQ. The CDR3 DNA reads as TGTGCCAGCAGCCTCGACAGGGCCCCTGGTCAGCCCCAGCATTTT. This codes for CASSLDRAPGQPQHF.

The chain recombines TRBV7-9 with TRBJ2-7, with D uncertain. V gave up 5 bases and J gave up 0 bases, with 11 bases separating them. There are 14 residues in the CDR3. Looked up from germline, CDR1 is SEHNR and CDR2 is FQNEAQ (reference sequence). The CDR3 DNA reads as TGTGCCAGCAGCCGGAATCCGAGCTCCTACGAGCAGTACTTC. Protein: CASSRNPSSYEQYF.

This clonotype was seen only once. This clone may be a read error of a much larger clone one base away. The chain uses TRBV7-6 and TRBJ1-1; D remains ambiguous. The CDR3 contains 13 residues. In germline, CDR1 is SGHVS, CDR2 FNYEAQ. V lost 5 bases, J lost 1 base, and 8 bases lay in between. This CDR3 is CASSQWENTEAFF. CDR3 nucleotides: TGTGCCAGCAGCCAATGGGAGAACACTGAAGCTTTCTTT.

The table lists this clonotype with a few counts. The V call is TRBV15, the J call TRBJ2-7; 7 nucleotides match TRBD2. The CDR3 spans 14 residues. V lost 1 base to trimming and J lost 3 bases; unmatched junction nucleotides: 3. Germline CDR1 is LNHNV and CDR2 is YYDKDF (reference sequence). The CDR3 reads CATSRVGTNYEQYF. In DNA form, the CDR3 reads TGTGCCACCAGCAGAGTGGGGACTAACTACGAGCAGTACTTC. Supplemented by reference TRBV15 and TRBJ2-7, the full variable domain reads DAMVIQNPRYQVTQFGKPVTLSCSQTLNHNVMYWYQQKSSQAPKLLFHYYDKDFNNEADTPDNFQSRRPNTSFCFLDIRSPGLGDTAMYLCATSRVGTNYEQYFGPGTRLTVT.

This chain uses TRBV5-1 with TRBJ2-7; the D gene is possibly TRBD2 (6 bases). V dropped 2 bases and J dropped 2 bases, with 20 bases sitting between them. Germline-derived CDR1 and CDR2 are SGHRS and YFSETQ. The CDR3 contains 17 residues. The CDR3 sequence: CASSLTAGRSLTYEQYF. The CDR3 DNA is TGCGCCAGCAGCTTAACTGCGGGGCGGTCCCTTACCTACGAGCAGTACTTC.